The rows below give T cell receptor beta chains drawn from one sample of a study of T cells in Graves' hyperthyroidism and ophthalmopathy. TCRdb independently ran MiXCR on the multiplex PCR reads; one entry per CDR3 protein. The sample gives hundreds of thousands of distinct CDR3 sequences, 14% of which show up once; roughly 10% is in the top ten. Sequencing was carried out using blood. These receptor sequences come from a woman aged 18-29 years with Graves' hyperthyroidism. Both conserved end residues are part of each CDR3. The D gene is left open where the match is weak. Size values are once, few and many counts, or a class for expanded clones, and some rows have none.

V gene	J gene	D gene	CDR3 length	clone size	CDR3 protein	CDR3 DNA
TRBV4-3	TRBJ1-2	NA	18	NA	CASSQERHWSFTSDGYTF	TGCGCCAGCAGCCAAGAGCGGCATTGGAGTTTTACCTCGGATGGCTACACCTTC
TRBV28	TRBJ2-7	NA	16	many	CASRLKPVWGFYEQYF	TGTGCCAGCCGGCTAAAGCCCGTGTGGGGCTTCTACGAGCAGTACTTC
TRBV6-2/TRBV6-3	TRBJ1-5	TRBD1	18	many	CASSYSPLTGAADQPQHF	TGTGCCAGCAGTTACTCGCCTTTAACAGGGGCGGCGGATCAGCCCCAGCATTTT
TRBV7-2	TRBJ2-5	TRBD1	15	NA	CASSLDRDRAATQYF	TGTGCCAGCAGCTTGGACCGGGACAGGGCGGCGACCCAGTACTTC
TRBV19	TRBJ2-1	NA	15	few	CASTIPGRGPNEQFF	TGTGCCAGTACCATCCCAGGGCGGGGCCCCAATGAGCAGTTCTTC
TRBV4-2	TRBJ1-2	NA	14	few	CASSQEGPTHGYTF	TGTGCCAGCAGCCAAGAAGGTCCTACCCACGGCTACACCTTC
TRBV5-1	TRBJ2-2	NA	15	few	CASSSGPPNTGELFF	TGCGCCAGCAGCTCGGGACCCCCCAACACCGGGGAGCTGTTTTTT
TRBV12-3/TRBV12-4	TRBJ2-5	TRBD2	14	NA	CASSLGGDIETQYF	TGTGCCAGCAGTTTGGGGGGGGATATAGAGACCCAGTACTTC
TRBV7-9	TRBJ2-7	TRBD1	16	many	CASSLEPGQGIYEQYF	TGTGCCAGCAGCTTAGAGCCGGGACAGGGGATCTACGAGCAGTACTTC
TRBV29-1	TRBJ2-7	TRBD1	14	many	CSAQGDSSSYEQYF	TGCAGCGCTCAGGGGGACAGCAGCTCCTACGAGCAGTACTTC
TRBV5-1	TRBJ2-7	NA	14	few	CASSLAGYSCEQYF	TGCGCCAGCAGCTTGGCCGGCTACTCCTGCGAGCAGTACTTC
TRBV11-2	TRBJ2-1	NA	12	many	CASSYYPNEQFF	TGTGCCAGCAGCTATTACCCCAATGAGCAGTTCTTC
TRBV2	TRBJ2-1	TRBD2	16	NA	CASGLGGKSSYNEQFF	TGTGCCAGCGGCCTCGGGGGGAAGAGCTCCTACAATGAGCAGTTCTTC
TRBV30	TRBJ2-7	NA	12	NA	CAWSDSRREQYF	TGTGCCTGGAGTGACAGCCGTCGGGAGCAGTACTTC
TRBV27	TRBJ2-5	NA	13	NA	CASSLEGDETQYF	TGTGCCAGCAGTTTAGAGGGAGACGAGACCCAGTACTTC
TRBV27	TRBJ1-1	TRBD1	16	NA	CASSYRTTGRNTEAFF	TGTGCCAGCAGTTACAGAACGACAGGGAGGAACACTGAAGCTTTCTTT
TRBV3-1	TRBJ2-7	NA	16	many	CASSQEAYRGSYEQYF	TGTGCCAGCAGCCAAGAGGCCTACAGAGGCTCCTACGAGCAGTACTTC
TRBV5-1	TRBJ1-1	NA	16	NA	CASSLGAGRSISEAFF	TGCGCCAGCAGCTTGGGGGCAGGGCGTTCGATATCTGAAGCTTTCTTT
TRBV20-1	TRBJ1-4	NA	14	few	CSARGGHLNEKLFF	TGCAGTGCTAGGGGGGGACACCTTAATGAAAAACTGTTTTTT
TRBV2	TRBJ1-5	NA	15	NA	CASSDRADSNQPQHF	TGTGCCAGCAGTGACAGGGCTGATAGCAATCAGCCCCAGCATTTT
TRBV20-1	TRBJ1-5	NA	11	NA	CSAAGNQPQHF	TGCAGTGCGGCAGGGAATCAGCCCCAGCATTTT
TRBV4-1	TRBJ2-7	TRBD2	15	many	CASSFMTSGRNEQYF	TGCGCCAGCAGCTTCATGACTAGCGGGAGGAACGAGCAGTACTTC
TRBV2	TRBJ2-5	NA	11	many	CASSERETQYF	TGTGCCAGCAGTGAGAGGGAGACCCAGTACTTC
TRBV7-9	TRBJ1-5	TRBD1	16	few	CASSLGTGALDQPQHF	TGTGCCAGCAGCTTAGGGACAGGGGCTTTGGATCAGCCCCAGCATTTT
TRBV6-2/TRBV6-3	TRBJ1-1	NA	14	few	CASSYWRETGEAFF	TGTGCCAGCAGTTATTGGCGGGAAACGGGTGAAGCTTTCTTT
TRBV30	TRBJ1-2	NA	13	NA	CAWKTGTEDGYTF	TGTGCCTGGAAGACCGGGACGGAGGACGGCTACACCTTC
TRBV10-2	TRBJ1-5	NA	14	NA	CASTSSLSNQPQHF	TGCGCCAGCACCAGCAGTCTTAGCAATCAGCCCCAGCATTTT
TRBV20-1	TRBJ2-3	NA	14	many	CSAKAGWDTDTQYF	TGCAGTGCTAAGGCGGGATGGGACACAGATACGCAGTATTTT
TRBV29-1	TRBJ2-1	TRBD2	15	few	CSVAGLPLSYNEQFF	TGCAGCGTCGCGGGACTACCATTATCCTACAATGAGCAGTTCTTC
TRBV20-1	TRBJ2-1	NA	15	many	CSARDGAGAYNEQFF	TGCAGTGCTAGAGATGGGGCAGGCGCCTACAATGAGCAGTTCTTC
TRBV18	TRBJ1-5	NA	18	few	CASSPITYREASNQPQHF	TGTGCCAGCTCACCAATAACCTACAGGGAGGCCAGCAATCAGCCCCAGCATTTT
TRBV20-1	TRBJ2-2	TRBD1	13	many	CSAEGTDTGELFF	TGCAGTGCTGAAGGGACAGACACCGGGGAGCTGTTTTTT
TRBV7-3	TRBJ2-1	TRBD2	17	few	CASSPYHTSGANNEQFF	TGTGCCAGCAGCCCCTACCACACTAGCGGGGCAAACAATGAGCAGTTCTTC
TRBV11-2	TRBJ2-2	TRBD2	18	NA	CASSFSLLLAGYTGELFF	TGTGCCAGCAGCTTCAGTCTATTACTAGCGGGGTACACCGGGGAGCTGTTTTTT
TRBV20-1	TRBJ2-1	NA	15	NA	CGARRVVGNYNEQFF	TGCGGTGCTAGGAGGGTCGTCGGGAACTACAATGAGCAGTTCTTC
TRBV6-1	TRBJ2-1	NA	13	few	CATGAPTYNEQFF	TGTGCCACCGGGGCCCCCACCTACAATGAGCAGTTCTTC
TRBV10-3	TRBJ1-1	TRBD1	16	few	CAISKGAGLGETEAFF	TGTGCCATCAGTAAGGGGGCAGGACTCGGGGAAACTGAAGCTTTCTTT
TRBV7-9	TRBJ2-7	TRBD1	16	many	CASSSNPGQGRDEQYF	TGTGCCAGCAGCTCCAACCCGGGACAGGGGCGAGACGAGCAGTACTTC
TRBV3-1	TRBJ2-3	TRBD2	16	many	CASSQLAGVSTDTQYF	TGTGCCAGCAGCCAACTAGCGGGAGTATCTACAGATACGCAGTATTTT
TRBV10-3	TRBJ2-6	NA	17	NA	CAISESQPSSGANVLTF	TGTGCCATCAGTGAAAGTCAGCCCTCCTCTGGGGCCAACGTCCTGACTTTC
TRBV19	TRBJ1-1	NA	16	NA	CASSSPYTGMNTEAFF	TGTGCCAGTAGTAGCCCTTATACAGGGATGAACACTGAAGCTTTCTTT
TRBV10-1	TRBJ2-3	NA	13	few	CASSEREGDTQYF	TGCGCCAGCAGTGAAAGGGAAGGGGATACGCAGTATTTT
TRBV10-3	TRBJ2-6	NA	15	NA	CAISEGLSGANVLTF	TGTGCCATCAGTGAGGGACTATCTGGGGCCAACGTCCTGACTTTC
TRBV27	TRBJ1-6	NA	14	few	CASTPGLGYSPLHF	TGTGCCAGCACCCCGGGACTGGGCTATTCACCCCTCCACTTT
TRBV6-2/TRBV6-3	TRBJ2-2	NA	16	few	CASRTFKGANTGELFF	TGTGCCAGCAGGACCTTCAAGGGGGCGAACACCGGGGAGCTGTTTTTT
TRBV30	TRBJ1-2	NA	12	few	CAWSVGVYGYTF	TGTGCCTGGAGTGTGGGAGTCTATGGCTACACCTTC
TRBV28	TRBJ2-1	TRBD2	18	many	CASRLSSPTREGYNEQFF	TGTGCCAGCAGACTGTCCTCTCCCACGCGGGAGGGTTACAATGAGCAGTTCTTC
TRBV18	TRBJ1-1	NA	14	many	CASSPSLVDTEAFF	TGTGCCAGCTCACCTTCTCTGGTAGATACTGAAGCTTTCTTT
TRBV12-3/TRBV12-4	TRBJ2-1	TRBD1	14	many	CASSFGQGRNEQFF	TGTGCCAGCAGTTTTGGACAGGGAAGGAATGAGCAGTTCTTC
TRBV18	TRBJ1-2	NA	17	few	CASSPPIGQEANYGYTF	TGTGCCAGCTCACCACCGATCGGGCAGGAAGCTAACTATGGCTACACCTTC
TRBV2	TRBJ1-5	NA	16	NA	CASRKGILFSNQPQHF	TGTGCCAGCCGAAAGGGGATTCTTTTTAGCAATCAGCCCCAGCATTTT
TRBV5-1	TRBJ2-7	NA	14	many	CASSLNGQGYEQYF	TGCGCCAGCAGCTTGAACGGCCAGGGCTACGAGCAGTACTTC
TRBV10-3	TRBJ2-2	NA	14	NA	CAIRGLANTGELFF	TGTGCCATCAGGGGACTCGCGAACACCGGGGAGCTGTTTTTT
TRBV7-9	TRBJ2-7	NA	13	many	CALRAESSYEQYF	TGTGCTCTCAGGGCGGAGAGCTCCTACGAGCAGTACTTC
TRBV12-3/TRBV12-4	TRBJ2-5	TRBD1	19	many	CASSFSHAGTGGGEETQYF	TGTGCCAGCAGTTTTTCCCATGCCGGGACAGGGGGCGGGGAAGAGACCCAGTACTTC
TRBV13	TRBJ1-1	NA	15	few	CASSTRQVLGTEAFF	TGTGCCAGCAGCACTCGACAGGTTTTGGGCACTGAAGCTTTCTTT
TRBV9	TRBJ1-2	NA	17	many	CASSLSVDPTSNYGYTF	TGTGCCAGCAGCCTCAGCGTGGACCCGACTTCTAACTATGGCTACACCTTC
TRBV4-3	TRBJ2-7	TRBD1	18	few	CASSQDAPRTGSSYEQYF	TGCGCCAGCAGCCAAGATGCCCCCCGGACAGGCAGCTCCTACGAGCAGTACTTC
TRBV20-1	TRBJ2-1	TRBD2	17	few	CSAADWASGMRYNEQFF	TGCAGTGCCGCCGACTGGGCTAGCGGGATGAGGTACAATGAGCAGTTCTTC
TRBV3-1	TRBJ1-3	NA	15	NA	CASSPFPASGHTIYF	TGTGCCAGCAGCCCCTTTCCAGCCTCTGGACACACCATATATTTT